This TCR beta chain derives from a study of T-cell reconstitution after alpha-beta-depleted transplantation in children. Trimming stripped 3 bases from V and 3 bases from J, with 11 bases between. Germline-derived CDR1 and CDR2 are DFQATT and SNEGSKA (reference sequence). This CDR3 region has 13 residues. Unique molecular identifiers featured in how the TCRbeta library was prepared. TCRdb processed the PCR reads anew with MiXCR; each CDR3 protein has one entry. Of about 110,000 distinct CDR3 sequences listed, 6.4% are singletons. Study observations and caveats: Reportedly, only several hundred clones from non-depleted graft cells drove alpha-beta T-cell counts at about two months.

This clonotype was recorded many times. Its matching antigen is unknown. The chain links TRBV20-1 to TRBJ1-2, with no clear D. The source was PBMCs, mostly from graft donor cells, collected 360 days after TCRalphabeta/CD19-depleted stem cell transplant. This receptor was identified in a male patient between 2 and 10 years old who had a stem cell transplant for acute lymphoblastic leukemia, so the T cells may come from the graft donor. CDR3 sequence: CSASLEFYYGYTF. The CDR3 nucleotides read TGCAGTGCTAGTCTCGAGTTTTACTATGGCTACACCTTC.